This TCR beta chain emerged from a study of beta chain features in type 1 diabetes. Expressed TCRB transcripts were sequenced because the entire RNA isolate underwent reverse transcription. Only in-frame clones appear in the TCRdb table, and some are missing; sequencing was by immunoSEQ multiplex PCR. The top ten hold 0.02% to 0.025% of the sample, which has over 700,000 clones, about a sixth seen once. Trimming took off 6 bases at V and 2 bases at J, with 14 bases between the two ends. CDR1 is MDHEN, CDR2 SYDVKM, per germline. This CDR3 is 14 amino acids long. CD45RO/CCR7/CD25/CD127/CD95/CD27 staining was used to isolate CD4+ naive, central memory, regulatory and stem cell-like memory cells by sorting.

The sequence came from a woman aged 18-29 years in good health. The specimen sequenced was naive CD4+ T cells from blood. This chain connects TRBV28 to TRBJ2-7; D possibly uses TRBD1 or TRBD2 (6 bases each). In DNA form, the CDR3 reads TGTGCCAGCAGCTTGTTGGGGGGCGCCTACGAGCAGTACTTC. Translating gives CASSLLGGAYEQYF. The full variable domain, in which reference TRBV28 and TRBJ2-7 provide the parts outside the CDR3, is DVKVTQSSRYLVKRTGEKVFLECVQDMDHENMFWYRQDPGLGLRLIYFSYDVKMKEKGDIPEGYSVSREKKERFSLILESASTNQTSMYLCASSLLGGAYEQYFGPGTRLTVT.